The 32 T cell receptor beta chains in this list originate from one sample, sequenced in a study of shared clonotypes between healthy human individuals. Naive CD8 cells were CD45RO-negative, positively selected for CCR7, excluding terminally differentiated effector memory CD45RA+ cells. Assay used: immunoSEQ multiplex PCR; TCRdb lists only in-frame clones, some missing. This table holds about 1.9 million clones, just over 90% found once. The sequenced sample was naive CD8+ T cells from PBMCs. These receptors all come from a man aged 18 to 29 in good health. Some clones in this sample may be carry-over from other donors' samples.

A note on this clone: Other DNA sequences in the same sample also yield this CDR3. The chain couples TRBV27 to TRBJ2-3; D is unresolved. The CDR3 has 14 amino acids. CDR1 and CDR2 (germline): MNHEY, SMNVEV (reference sequence). Between the trimmed V and J ends, which lost 2 bases and 1 base, there was a span of 7 bases. The CDR3 region is CASSLRGGTDTQYF. The CDR3 DNA reads as TGTGCCAGCAGTTTACGCGGAGGCACAGATACGCAGTATTTT.

The J gene is TRBJ1-5, the V gene TRBV14; D ambiguous. Trimming cost V 0 bases and J 5 bases, with 5 bases left between them. Germline loops: CDR1 SGHDN, CDR2 FVKESK. The CDR3 contains 13 residues. The CDR3 is CASSQDQDQPQHF. For the CDR3, the DNA is TGTGCCAGCAGCCAAGATCAGGATCAGCCCCAGCATTTT.

The V gene is TRBV6-4, the J gene TRBJ2-7, with D maybe TRBD2 (6 bases). This CDR3 comprises 13 residues. Trimming pared 10 bases from V and 4 bases from J, leaving 17 bases between. Germline loops: CDR1 MRHNA, CDR2 SNTAGT. The CDR3: CATSPGLLYEQYF. The CDR3 bases are TGTGCCACCTCACCGGGACTCCTATACGAGCAGTACTTC.

The chain links TRBV13 to TRBJ2-1, with D tentatively TRBD2 (5 bases). V was clipped by 8 bases and J by 6 bases, with 11 bases between them. Germline CDR1 PRHDT, CDR2 FYEKMQ (reference sequence). The CDR3 contains 12 residues. As DNA, the CDR3 is TGTGCCAGCCGCGGTCTAGCCAATGAGCAGTTCTTC. Its translation: CASRGLANEQFF.

The chain combines TRBV2 with TRBJ2-1; 8 bases are shared with TRBD2. V dropped 1 base and J dropped 4; count of bases not matched to a gene: 9. The CDR3 is made up of 17 amino acids. Per germline, CDR1 SNHLY and CDR2 FYNNEI. CDR3 amino acids: CASSEVASGLLYNEQFF. In DNA, the CDR3 is TGTGCCAGCAGTGAAGTGGCTAGCGGGCTATTATACAATGAGCAGTTCTTC.

J is TRBJ2-2 and V is TRBV25-1; the D call may be TRBD1 or TRBD2 (5 bases each). CDR3 length: 14 amino acids. Germline CDR1 reads MGHDK; CDR2 reads SYGVNS. Deletions cut 9 bases from V and 0 bases from J, with 11 bases between. Here the CDR3 DNA reads TGTGCCAGGGGGGACCGCACGAACACCGGGGAGCTGTTTTTT. It translates to CARGDRTNTGELFF.

The chain links TRBV7-9 to TRBJ2-1; 8 bases align to TRBD2. V shed 4 bases and J 4 bases; nucleotides not matched to a gene: 12. Germline CDR1 reads SEHNR; CDR2 reads FQNEAQ (reference sequence). This CDR3 is built from 17 residues. The CDR3 DNA is TGTGCCAGCAGCTCCTCAGCGGGAGATGAGGGGTACAATGAGCAGTTCTTC. Translated, it gives CASSSSAGDEGYNEQFF. Together with reference TRBV7-9 and TRBJ2-1, the CDR3 gives the full variable domain: DTGVSQNPRHKITKRGQNVTFRCDPISEHNRLYWYRQTLGQGPEFLTYFQNEAQLEKSRLLSDRFSAERPKGSFSTLEIQRTEQGDSAMYLCASSSSAGDEGYNEQFFGPGTRLTVL.

The chain employs TRBV7-2 and TRBJ2-4; D perhaps matches TRBD2 (6 bases). V lost 1 base and J 8 bases, leaving 18 bases between the germline ends. The germline gives CDR1 SGHTA, CDR2 FQGNSA. The CDR3 contains 16 residues. The chain's CDR3 is CASSLGPLNPGDIQYF. In DNA form, the CDR3 reads TGTGCCAGCAGCTTAGGGCCCCTAAACCCGGGGGACATTCAGTACTTC.

The rearrangement joins TRBV5-6 to TRBJ2-3; no firm D call. V lost 0 bases, J lost 8 bases, and 16 bases lay in between. CDR3 length: 15 amino acids. Germline V gene lookup returns CDR1 SGHDT and CDR2 YYEEEE. The CDR3 protein is CASSLAGTLGGTQYF. CDR3 in DNA: TGTGCCAGCAGCTTGGCGGGTACTCTTGGTGGTACGCAGTATTTT.

The chain has TRBV5-6 and TRBJ2-3; D is unclear. This CDR3 is 14 amino acids long. Germline V gene sequence: CDR1 SGHDT, CDR2 YYEEEE. Trimming removed 1 base from V and 3 bases from J, with 9 bases in between. The CDR3 coding sequence is TGTGCCAGCAGCTTGACCCTAGTTACAGATACGCAGTATTTT. Translated: CASSLTLVTDTQYF.

The rearrangement links TRBV10-3 to TRBJ2-7; D is possibly TRBD2 (5 bases). Germline assignment: CDR1 ENHRY and CDR2 SYGVKD. Trimming took off 3 bases at V and 5 bases at J, with 11 bases between the two ends. The CDR3 length is 13 residues. This CDR3 is CAISDGLVDEQYF. The CDR3 DNA reads TGTGCCATCAGTGATGGACTCGTAGACGAGCAGTACTTC.

V is TRBV5-1 and J is TRBJ2-2; D unresolved. The CDR3 contains 12 residues. Germline values: CDR1 SGHRS, CDR2 YFSETQ. Trimming took 5 bases from V and 4 from J, leaving 6 bases between them. The CDR3, as DNA: TGCGCCAGCAGAAAGGGCACCGGGGAGCTGTTTTTT. It yields the protein CASRKGTGELFF.

The sample holds one count of this clone. V gene TRBV27 combines with J gene TRBJ1-1, with TRBD1 matching over 8 bases. With 7 bases clipped from V and 10 bases from J, the junction kept 11 bases outside the gene matches. CDR3 length: 13 residues. The germline CDR1 and CDR2 sequences are MNHEY and SMNVEV (reference sequence). DNA for the CDR3: TGTGCCAGCACCAACAGGACAGGGAGAGGAGCTTTCTTT. Its protein is CASTNRTGRGAFF.

The chain is built from TRBV4-3 and TRBJ2-1; TRBD1 matches at 8 bases. V lost 4 bases and J lost 3; bases outside the gene matches: 5. CDR3 length: 15 amino acids. Germline loops: CDR1 LGHNA, CDR2 YSLEER. CDR3 nucleotide sequence: TGCGCCAGCAGCCGAGACAGGGGTTTCTACAATGAGCAGTTCTTC. It translates to CASSRDRGFYNEQFF.

This clone was counted a single time. V usage is TRBV28 and J usage is TRBJ1-2; a possible D gene is TRBD1 (5 bases). The length of the CDR3 is 12 residues. Trimming took 6 bases from V and 8 from J, leaving 13 bases between them. In germline, CDR1 is MDHEN, CDR2 SYDVKM. Here the CDR3 DNA reads TGTGCCAGCAGCCTTAGCAGGGAGGGCTACACCTTC. This encodes CASSLSREGYTF.

As for this clone: The same CDR3 arises from other DNA sequences in this sample as well. The V call is TRBV7-6, the J call TRBJ2-2; D unclear. Between the trimmed V and J ends, which lost 5 bases and 6 bases, there was a span of 10 bases. From germline, CDR1 is SGHVS and CDR2 FNYEAQ. This CDR3 region has 13 residues. In nucleotides, the CDR3 is TGTGCCAGCAGCCGAAGTGGGGCCGGGGAGCTGTTTTTT. Its protein is CASSRSGAGELFF.

The gene calls are TRBV27 and TRBJ2-1; the D is unclear. Germline V gene lookup returns CDR1 MNHEY and CDR2 SMNVEV (reference sequence). V lost 1 base and J lost 1, with 8 bases in between. The CDR3 covers 15 residues. CDR3 nucleotide sequence: TGTGCCAGCAGTTTATATCTTTGGTCCTACAATGAGCAGTTCTTC. It codes for CASSLYLWSYNEQFF.

CDR3 DNA: TGTGCCAGTAAGTTGAGACAGGGGGAAATCGGGGACACTGAAGCTTTCTTT. Amino acids: CASKLRQGEIGDTEAFF. The chain carries TRBV19 and TRBJ1-1; the match to TRBD1 covers 9 bases. Germline-derived CDR1 and CDR2 are LNHDA and SQIVND (reference sequence). V lost 7 bases, J lost 3 bases, and 15 bases stayed unmatched. This CDR3 contains 17 residues. The full variable domain, its missing parts supplied by reference TRBV19 and TRBJ1-1, is DGGITQSPKYLFRKEGQNVTLSCEQNLNHDAMYWYRQDPGQGLRLIYYSQIVNDFQKGDIAEGYSVSREKKESFPLTVTSAQKNPTAFYLCASKLRQGEIGDTEAFFGQGTRLTVV.

The chain combines TRBV5-4 with TRBJ2-7; D may correspond to TRBD1 or TRBD2 (5 bases each). This CDR3 has 14 amino acids. Per the germline V gene, CDR1 is SGHNT and CDR2 is YYREEE (reference sequence). V gave up 3 bases and J gave up 3 bases, with 13 bases separating them. Here the CDR3 DNA reads TGTGCCAGCAGCTCACTAGACAGAGTCTACGAGCAGTACTTC. Residues: CASSSLDRVYEQYF.

This chain connects TRBV6-5 to TRBJ1-6, with 9 bases that match TRBD1. With V trimmed by 5 bases and J by 13 bases, 6 bases remained unmatched. The CDR3 covers 13 residues. Germline V gene data show CDR1 as MNHEY and CDR2 as SVGAGI. The CDR3 loop is CASSPGTGPPLHF. DNA for the CDR3: TGTGCCAGCAGTCCCGGGACAGGGCCCCCCCTCCACTTT.

J is TRBJ1-1 and V is TRBV28, with D uncertain. CDR3 size: 15 residues. Trimming took off 7 bases at V and 0 bases at J, with 15 bases between the two ends. Germline-derived CDR1 and CDR2 are MDHEN and SYDVKM. The CDR3 reads CASNQRSLMNTEAFF. In nucleotides, the CDR3 is TGTGCCAGCAATCAACGATCCTTAATGAACACTGAAGCTTTCTTT.

This chain joins TRBV10-1 and TRBJ2-3; unclear D gene. Per germline, CDR1 WNHNN and CDR2 SYGVQD (reference sequence). This CDR3 has 12 residues. The germline V and J ends were trimmed by 0 bases and 4 bases, with 2 bases remaining between them. The CDR3 DNA follows: TGCGCCAGCAGTGAGTCCGCAGATACGCAGTATTTT. Translating it yields CASSESADTQYF.

Here the CDR3 reads CSVVGQGRYEQYF. The CDR3, as DNA: TGCAGCGTTGTCGGACAGGGCCGTTACGAGCAGTACTTC. The chain links TRBV29-1 to TRBJ2-7, with 8 positions matching TRBD1. The length of the CDR3 is 13 residues. Germline values: CDR1 SQVTM, CDR2 ANQGSEA. J lost 4 bases, V lost 4 bases, and 6 bases had no gene match.

The V and J genes are TRBV7-6 and TRBJ2-7; 8 bases are shared with TRBD2. The CDR3 is made up of 16 amino acids. Germline V gene data show CDR1 as SGHVS and CDR2 as FNYEAQ. V gave up 1 base and J gave up 4 bases; unmatched junction bases: 9. In DNA, the CDR3 is TGTGCCAGCAGCTTAGAAAGCGGGAGTAGCTTTTACGAGCAGTACTTC. It specifies CASSLESGSSFYEQYF.

The chain is built from TRBV6-5 and TRBJ2-1, with a weak D call TRBD2 (6 bases). V was cut by 4 bases and J by 3 bases, with 10 bases left in between. Looked up from germline, CDR1 is MNHEY and CDR2 is SVGAGI. The CDR3 covers 14 residues. The CDR3 bases are TGTGCCAGCAGTTGGGCGGAGGGCTACAATGAGCAGTTCTTC. It specifies CASSWAEGYNEQFF.

The chain has TRBV30 and TRBJ1-5; the D is unclear. Deletions cut 6 bases from V and 5 bases from J, with 5 bases between. The CDR3 runs to 10 residues. CDR1 is GTSNPN, CDR2 SVGIG, per germline (reference sequence). This chain's CDR3 is CACQYQPQHF. The CDR3 region has the DNA TGTGCCTGCCAGTATCAGCCCCAGCATTTT.

V is TRBV10-3 and J is TRBJ2-7; 10 nucleotides match TRBD2. J was trimmed by 3 bases and V by 2 bases; bases with no gene match: 13. The CDR3 extends over 18 amino acids. Germline V gene data show CDR1 as ENHRY and CDR2 as SYGVKD. CDR3 sequence reads: CAISEPGGSGGGVYEQYF. As DNA, the CDR3 is TGTGCCATCAGTGAGCCCGGAGGAAGCGGGGGGGGTGTCTACGAGCAGTACTTC.

The chain joins TRBV28 to TRBJ2-5, with D tentatively TRBD2 (6 bases). The CDR3 is made up of 16 amino acids. CDR1 MDHEN and CDR2 SYDVKM come from the germline V gene. V was cut by 1 base and J by 2 bases, with 14 bases left in between. This chain's CDR3 is CASSLSGTWQQETQYF. CDR3 DNA: TGTGCCAGCAGTTTATCTGGGACTTGGCAACAAGAGACCCAGTACTTC.

This chain uses TRBV10-1 with TRBJ1-1; a possible D gene is TRBD1 (5 bases). V lost 6 bases and J 3 bases, leaving 14 bases between the germline ends. The CDR3 is 14 amino acids. CDR1 is WNHNN and CDR2 is SYGVQD in the germline V gene (reference sequence). CDR3 sequence reads: CASRAFEGDTEAFF. CDR3 bases: TGCGCCAGCAGGGCTTTTGAAGGGGACACTGAAGCTTTCTTT.

The chain couples TRBV6-5 to TRBJ1-2; D gene ambiguous. Between the trimmed V and J ends, which lost 5 bases and 4 bases, there was a span of 17 bases. Germline CDR1 is MNHEY and CDR2 is SVGAGI. The CDR3 extends over 15 amino acids. DNA for the CDR3: TGTGCCAGCAGTCCCGGGCCATTGAGCGCCTATGGCTACACCTTC. This codes for CASSPGPLSAYGYTF.

This rearrangement joins TRBV4-2 to TRBJ2-7, with TRBD1 as a possible D gene (5 bases). Per the germline V gene, CDR1 is LGHNA and CDR2 is YNFKEQ. This CDR3 contains 14 residues. Deletions cut 0 bases from V and 2 bases from J, with 8 bases between. The CDR3 nucleotides read TGTGCCAGCAGCCAAGAGTGGGGCACCTACGAGCAGTACTTC. Protein product: CASSQEWGTYEQYF.

The chain carries TRBV6-1 and TRBJ2-7, with unresolved D. In germline, CDR1 is MNHNS, CDR2 SASEGT. The CDR3 has 13 residues. V shed 3 bases and J shed 3 bases, with 9 bases lying between them. Here the CDR3 DNA reads TGTGCCAGCAGTGATCGAGTAATCTACGAGCAGTACTTC. Translation gives CASSDRVIYEQYF.